This T cell receptor beta chain was documented in a study of blood T cell repertoires in COVID-19. The data were produced by immunoSEQ multiplex PCR, yet TCRdb's version contains in-frame clones alone and is incomplete. This table holds about 82,000 clones, about 83% found once. This CDR3 spans 14 amino acids. CDR1 SGHDN and CDR2 FVKESK come from the germline V gene. Between the trimmed V and J ends, which lost 3 bases and 3 bases, there was a span of 9 bases. The clonotype was recovered from a woman aged 60-75 years with acute or convalescent COVID-19. Sequencing was performed on peripheral blood. V usage is TRBV14 and J usage is TRBJ2-1, with D possibly TRBD1 on 6 matching bases. CDR3 region: CASSQGQNYNEQFF. The CDR3 bases are TGTGCCAGCAGCCAGGGACAAAACTACAATGAGCAGTTCTTC.